The present T cell receptor (beta chain) was sequenced within a study of T cells in Graves' hyperthyroidism and ophthalmopathy. Points from the study as a whole: Blood also carried most thyroid clonotypes expanded above 0.001. Model predictions of ophthalmopathy came a median about 6.3 months before onset. Separating ophthalmopathy from stable hyperthyroidism was achieved by a 13 V-J model.

What was amplified from RNA transcripts were TCR beta CDR3 regions. RT-PCR in the first round (using the HTBI primer set) targeted the TCR CDR3. MiXCR, applied by TCRdb to the multiplex PCR reads, yields one record per CDR3 protein. Among a few hundred thousand distinct CDR3 sequences listed, more than 20% were seen once. 10 ml of fresh peripheral blood supplied the PBMCs. This clonotype was counted many times. The antigen remains unidentified. Input material: blood. The sequence was obtained from a man in his late teens or twenties with Graves' hyperthyroidism.

The CDR3 loop reads CAILRQGFTEAFF. The DNA of the CDR3 is TGTGCCATCCTTCGACAGGGCTTCACTGAAGCTTTCTTT. V and J are TRBV28 and TRBJ1-1; 7 nucleotides line up with TRBD1. The length of the CDR3 is 13 residues. Germline V CDR1 and CDR2: MDHEN, SYDVKM. The V gene end was trimmed by 10 bases and the J gene end by 4 bases; junction bases not matched to a gene: 9.